The rows below give T cell receptor beta chains drawn from one sample of a study of long-term antiretroviral therapy in people with HIV. TCRdb's copy holds only in-frame clones and misses some; the assay was immunoSEQ multiplex PCR. This table holds around 25,000 clones, over 85% found once. The source was unsorted PBMCs, collected roughly 5 years after starting antiretroviral therapy. These TCRs come from a woman aged 50 to 60 with HIV. Each CDR3 is given with its conserved first and last residue. The order of the fields is J gene, clone size, V gene, D gene, CDR3 DNA, CDR3 protein. D genes are given only for firm matches. A row's size may be missing; if present it is once, few, many or a size class.

TRBJ2-3,.,TRBV6-6,.,TGTGCCAGCAGTTACAGCAGAGTTTCTGTGCATACGCAGTATTTT,CASSYSRVSVHTQYF
TRBJ1-1,.,TRBV5-5,TRBD1,TGTGCCAGCAGCTGGGGAGGGGGCGATTTGAACACTGAAGCTTTCTTT,CASSWGGGDLNTEAFF
TRBJ2-5,few,TRBV7-8,.,TGTGCCAGCAGCTTCGACACAACTAAAGAGACCCAGTACTTC,CASSFDTTKETQYF
TRBJ1-1,.,TRBV6-5,.,TGTGCCAGCAGTTACGCCGGGGGGGGAAAAACTGAAGCTTTCTTT,CASSYAGGGKTEAFF
TRBJ1-3,.,TRBV30,TRBD1,TGTGCCTGGAGTACAGGGGAGGGAAACACCATATATTTT,CAWSTGEGNTIYF
TRBJ2-7,.,TRBV19,.,TGTGCCAGTAGTGTCCGGGGCGGGACAGCTAACTACGAGCAGTACTTC,CASSVRGGTANYEQYF
TRBJ1-2,.,TRBV27,TRBD1,TGTGCCAGCAGTCATAGGGGACAGGGGCTGACGGATGGCTACACCTTC,CASSHRGQGLTDGYTF
TRBJ2-3,.,TRBV19,.,TGTGCCAGTAGTATAGTGGGACAAACAGATACGCAGTATTTT,CASSIVGQTDTQYF
TRBJ2-7,.,TRBV28,.,TGTGCCAGCAGTCCTCCTACGCAGGGGCCCTACGAGCAGTACTTC,CASSPPTQGPYEQYF
TRBJ2-5,.,TRBV27,TRBD1,TGTGCCAGCAGGCCTACAGGGGGCCCGATGAGGCAGTACTTC,CASRPTGGPMRQYF
TRBJ1-1,.,TRBV7-9,.,TGTGCCAGCAGCTTAGGGTCCGGGAACACTGAAGCTTTCTTT,CASSLGSGNTEAFF
TRBJ2-7,.,TRBV5-6,TRBD2,TGTGCCAGCAGGTCGCGACTAGCGGGAGGGCTAGTCTACGAGCAGTACTTC,CASRSRLAGGLVYEQYF
TRBJ2-2,.,TRBV4-1,.,TGCGCCAGCAGCCGGGGCCCGGGTGGCGGGGAGCTGTTTTTT,CASSRGPGGGELFF
TRBJ2-5,.,TRBV6-5,TRBD2,TGTGCCAGCAGTACTCGGGAGGACCAAGAGACCCAGTACTTC,CASSTREDQETQYF
TRBJ2-5,.,TRBV11-3,.,TGTGCCAGCAGCTTAGCCTATGACAGATTCGAAGAGACCCAGTACTTC,CASSLAYDRFEETQYF
TRBJ2-5,.,TRBV6-1,TRBD2,TGTGCCAGCCTCCCGACTAGCTATAAAGAGACCCAGTACTTC,CASLPTSYKETQYF
TRBJ2-1,once,TRBV2,.,TGTGCCAGCAGTGAGGCAGGGGACAATGAGCAGTTCTTC,CASSEAGDNEQFF
TRBJ2-1,once,TRBV19,.,TGTGCCAGTAGTATAGCGGGGAGCTCCTACAATGAGCAGTTCTTC,CASSIAGSSYNEQFF
TRBJ2-1,few,TRBV6-1,TRBD2,TGTGCCAGCACCCGCGGGACTACAAATTACAATGAGCAGTTCTTC,CASTRGTTNYNEQFF
TRBJ2-3,.,TRBV5-4,TRBD1,TGTGCCAGCACGGGGACAGGGGTCACAGATACGCAGTATTTT,CASTGTGVTDTQYF
TRBJ2-7,.,TRBV25-1,.,TGTGCCAGCAGTGGGTCCTACGAGCAGTACTTC,CASSGSYEQYF
TRBJ2-5,.,TRBV6-1,.,TGTGCCAGCCGGGGAGGAACAGGGACGCAGACCCAGTACTTC,CASRGGTGTQTQYF
TRBJ1-2,.,TRBV1,.,TGCACCAGCAGCCAAGATCCAGGGATCCCTAACTATGGCTACACCTTC,CTSSQDPGIPNYGYTF
TRBJ2-7,once,TRBV6-6,.,TGTGCCAGCAGTTACACTAGCCCCGTCCACGAGCAGTACTTC,CASSYTSPVHEQYF
TRBJ2-1,.,TRBV7-3,.,TGTGCCAGCAGCTTAATTCCGGGTTCCCAGGCCTACAATGAGCAGTTCTTC,CASSLIPGSQAYNEQFF
TRBJ1-5,.,TRBV6-1,TRBD1,TGTGCCAGCAGTGTAGATGGGACAGGATATAGCAATCAGCCCCAGCATTTT,CASSVDGTGYSNQPQHF
TRBJ2-2,.,TRBV19,TRBD2,TGTGCCAGTAACCCTCGGACTAGCGGATCTTACACCGGGGAGCTGTTTTTT,CASNPRTSGSYTGELFF
TRBJ1-1,.,TRBV5-1,TRBD1,TGCGCCAGCAGCACAGGGACAGAGCTGAACACTGAAGCTTTCTTT,CASSTGTELNTEAFF
TRBJ1-2,once,TRBV7-8,TRBD1,TGTGCCAGCAGCTCAGAGACAGGGCTGGTAAACTATGGCTACACCTTC,CASSSETGLVNYGYTF
TRBJ2-1,.,TRBV11-3,.,TGTGCCAGCAGCTTAGTGCCACTAGCTTACAATGAGCAGTTCTTC,CASSLVPLAYNEQFF
TRBJ2-7,.,TRBV21-1,.,TGTGCCAGCAGCAATTTGAGTAGTAGGGGCTCCTACGAGCAGTACTTC,CASSNLSSRGSYEQYF
TRBJ2-2,.,TRBV7-9,TRBD2,TGTGCCAGCAGCTTGGGACTAGCGGGTACCGGGGAGCTGTTTTTT,CASSLGLAGTGELFF
TRBJ2-7,.,TRBV5-6,.,TGTGCCAGCAGCTTGGAACAGGGGGGTGAAGCGGGATCCTACGAGCAGTACTTC,CASSLEQGGEAGSYEQYF
TRBJ2-3,.,TRBV6-5,.,TGTGCCAGCAGTTATGGCAGCTCGGCGTCAGATACGCAGTATTTT,CASSYGSSASDTQYF
TRBJ1-4,.,TRBV19,.,TGTGCCAGTAGTCGACCACAGGCACCTTCTGAAAAACTGTTTTTT,CASSRPQAPSEKLFF
TRBJ2-3,.,TRBV14,.,TGTGCCAGCAGCTCTTACCCCAGCACTGCGGCGCAGTATTTT,CASSSYPSTAAQYF
TRBJ2-7,.,TRBV29-1,.,TGCAGCTATAGGCCAGGGAGCTCCTACGAGCAGTACTTC,CSYRPGSSYEQYF
TRBJ2-7,.,TRBV11-2,.,TGTGCCAGCAGCTTTCATGCCCCGTACGAGCAGTACTTC,CASSFHAPYEQYF
TRBJ1-4,.,TRBV5-6,TRBD1,TGTGCCAGCAGCTTAGGGACAGTACCCGGAAAACTGTTTTTT,CASSLGTVPGKLFF
TRBJ2-2,.,TRBV15,.,TGTGCCACCAGCAGGGGACCACAAACAGGGAGCACCGGGGAGCTGTTTTTT,CATSRGPQTGSTGELFF
TRBJ1-2,once,TRBV6-1,.,TGTGCCAGCAGTGAAGGGATACAGGGAAGGTATGGCTACACCTTC,CASSEGIQGRYGYTF
TRBJ2-1,.,TRBV5-4,.,TGTGCCAGCAGCTTGGTAGGGGAAGGCCCCCCCAATGAGCAGTTCTTC,CASSLVGEGPPNEQFF